The clone carrying this T cell receptor beta chain was counted a few times. The CDR3 runs to 17 residues. The J segment lost 3 bases and the V segment lost 4 bases, leaving 9 bases of the junction unmatched. The V gene's germline CDR1 is SGHTA and CDR2 FQGNSA. The data belong to a study of blood T cells in healthy people across ages. A second PCR, run for about 7 to 12 cycles, used a sample-barcoded 5' primer plus a J-beta primer mix. MiXCR, applied by TCRdb to the 5' RACE reads, yields one record per CDR3 protein. In the table there are around 1,000,000 distinct CDR3 sequences, under 30% of which are singletons. These data also formed part of another study, on T cells of mothers and their children. In that study: A few healthy Caucasian mothers, along with their six children, were the donors. A slight, non-significant increase in overlap was found for related mother-child pairs relative to unrelated pairs. No T cell clones of persistent microchimeric origin were detected.

Sequences were obtained from blood. This chain links TRBV7-2 with TRBJ2-7; 13 positions match TRBD2. This receptor was identified in a girl aged 2 to 10 in good health. CDR3 residues: CASSSGTSGMSVYEQYF. CDR3 nucleotide sequence: TGTGCCAGCAGCTCCGGGACTAGCGGGATGTCGGTCTACGAGCAGTACTTC. The full variable domain, rest sourced from reference TRBV7-2 and TRBJ2-7, is GAGVSQSPSNKVTEKGKDVELRCDPISGHTALYWYRQSLGQGLEFLIYFQGNSAPDKSGLPSDRFSAERTGGSVSTLTIQRTQQEDSAVYLCASSSGTSGMSVYEQYFGPGTRLTVT.